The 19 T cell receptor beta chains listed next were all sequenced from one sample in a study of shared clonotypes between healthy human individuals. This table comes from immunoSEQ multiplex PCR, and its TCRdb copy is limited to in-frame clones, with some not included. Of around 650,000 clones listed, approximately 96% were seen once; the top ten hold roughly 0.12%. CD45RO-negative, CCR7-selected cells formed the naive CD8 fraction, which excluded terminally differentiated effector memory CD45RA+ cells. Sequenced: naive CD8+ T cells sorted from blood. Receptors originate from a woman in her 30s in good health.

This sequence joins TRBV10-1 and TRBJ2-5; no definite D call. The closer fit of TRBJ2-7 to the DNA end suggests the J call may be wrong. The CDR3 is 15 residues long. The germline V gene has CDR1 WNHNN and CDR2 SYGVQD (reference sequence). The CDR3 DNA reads TGCGCCAGCAGTGAGTCTGTCTACTCAAAGTCCGAGCAGTACTTC. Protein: CASSESVYSKSEQYF.

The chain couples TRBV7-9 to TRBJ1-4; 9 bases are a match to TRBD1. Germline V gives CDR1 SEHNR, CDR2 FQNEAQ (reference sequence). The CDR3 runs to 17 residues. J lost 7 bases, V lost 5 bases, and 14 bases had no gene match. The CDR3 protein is CASSPKGTGFDTEKLFF. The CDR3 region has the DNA TGTGCCAGCAGCCCCAAAGGGACAGGGTTTGATACTGAAAAACTGTTTTTT.

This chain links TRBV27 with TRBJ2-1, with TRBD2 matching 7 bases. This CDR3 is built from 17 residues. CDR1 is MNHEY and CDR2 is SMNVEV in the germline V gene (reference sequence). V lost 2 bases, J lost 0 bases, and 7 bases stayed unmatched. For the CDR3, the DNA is TGTGCCAGCAGTTTAGGTCCTGGCGGGAGCTCCTACAATGAGCAGTTCTTC. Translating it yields CASSLGPGGSSYNEQFF.

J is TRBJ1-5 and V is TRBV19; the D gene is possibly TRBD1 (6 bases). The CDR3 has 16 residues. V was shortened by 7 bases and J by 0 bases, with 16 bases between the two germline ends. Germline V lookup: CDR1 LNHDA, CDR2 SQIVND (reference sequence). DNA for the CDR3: TGTGCCAGTATTACGGGACACCGGGATAGCAATCAGCCCCAGCATTTT. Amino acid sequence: CASITGHRDSNQPQHF.

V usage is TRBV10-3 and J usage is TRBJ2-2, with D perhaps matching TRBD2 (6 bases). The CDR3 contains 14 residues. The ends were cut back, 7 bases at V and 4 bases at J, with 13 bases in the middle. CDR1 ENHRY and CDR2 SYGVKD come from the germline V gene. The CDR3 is CAIKGLSSTGELFF. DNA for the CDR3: TGTGCCATCAAGGGACTTTCGAGCACCGGGGAGCTGTTTTTT.

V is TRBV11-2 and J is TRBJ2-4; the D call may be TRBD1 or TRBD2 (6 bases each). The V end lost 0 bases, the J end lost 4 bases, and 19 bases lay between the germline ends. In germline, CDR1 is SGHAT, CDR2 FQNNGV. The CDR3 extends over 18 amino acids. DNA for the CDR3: TGTGCCAGCAGCTTAGAAGGTATGGGGGGCTGGCGAAAAAACATTCAGTACTTC. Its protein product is CASSLEGMGGWRKNIQYF. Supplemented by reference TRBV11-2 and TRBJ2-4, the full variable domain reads EAGVAQSPRYKIIEKRQSVAFWCNPISGHATLYWYQQILGQGPKLLIQFQNNGVVDDSQLPKDRFSAERLKGVDSTLKIQPAKLEDSAVYLCASSLEGMGGWRKNIQYFGAGTRLSVL.

CDR3 sequence (DNA): TGTGCCAGCAGCCAAGGCTCCGGGTATGGCTACACCTTC. As protein: CASSQGSGYGYTF. This rearrangement joins TRBV4-2 to TRBJ1-2; D not resolved. V was shortened by 1 base and J by 5 bases, with 8 bases between the two germline ends. This CDR3 spans 13 amino acids. CDR1 and CDR2 (germline): LGHNA, YNFKEQ.

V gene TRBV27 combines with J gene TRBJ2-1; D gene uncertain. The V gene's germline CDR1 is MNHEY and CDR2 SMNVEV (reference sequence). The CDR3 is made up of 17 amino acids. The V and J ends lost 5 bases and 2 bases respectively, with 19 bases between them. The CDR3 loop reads CASSTRNVGPTYNEQFF. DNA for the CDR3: TGTGCCAGCAGTACACGAAATGTCGGCCCAACCTACAATGAGCAGTTCTTC.

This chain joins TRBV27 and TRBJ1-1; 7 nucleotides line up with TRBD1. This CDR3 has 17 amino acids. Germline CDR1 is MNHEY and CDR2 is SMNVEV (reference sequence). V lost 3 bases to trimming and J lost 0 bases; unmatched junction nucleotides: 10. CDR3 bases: TGTGCCAGCAGTTTCGGGACTACCGGGACAGTGAACACTGAAGCTTTCTTT. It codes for CASSFGTTGTVNTEAFF.

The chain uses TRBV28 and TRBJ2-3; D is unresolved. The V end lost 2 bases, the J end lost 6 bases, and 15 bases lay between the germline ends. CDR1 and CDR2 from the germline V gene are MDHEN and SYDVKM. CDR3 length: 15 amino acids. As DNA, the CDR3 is TGTGCCAGCAGTTTAAGCCTAATGGGTGACGATACGCAGTATTTT. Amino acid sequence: CASSLSLMGDDTQYF.

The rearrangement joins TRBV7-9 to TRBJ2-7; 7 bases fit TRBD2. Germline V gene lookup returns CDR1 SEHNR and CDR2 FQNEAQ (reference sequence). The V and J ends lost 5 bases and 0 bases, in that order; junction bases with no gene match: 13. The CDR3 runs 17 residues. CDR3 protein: CASSPASGRPYSYEQYF. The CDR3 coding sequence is TGTGCCAGCAGCCCGGCTAGCGGAAGACCCTACTCCTACGAGCAGTACTTC.

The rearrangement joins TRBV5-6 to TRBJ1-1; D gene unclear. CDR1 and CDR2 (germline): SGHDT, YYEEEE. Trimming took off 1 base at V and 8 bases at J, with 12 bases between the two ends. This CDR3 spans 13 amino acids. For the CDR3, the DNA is TGTGCCAGCAGCTTGCGGCAGGCAGCAGAAGCTTTCTTT. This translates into CASSLRQAAEAFF.

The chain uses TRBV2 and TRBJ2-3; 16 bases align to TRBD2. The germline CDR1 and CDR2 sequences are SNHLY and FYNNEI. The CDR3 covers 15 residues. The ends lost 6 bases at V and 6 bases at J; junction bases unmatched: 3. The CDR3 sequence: CASSGTSGRVDTQYF. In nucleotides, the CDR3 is TGTGCCAGCAGCGGGACTAGCGGGAGGGTGGATACGCAGTATTTT.

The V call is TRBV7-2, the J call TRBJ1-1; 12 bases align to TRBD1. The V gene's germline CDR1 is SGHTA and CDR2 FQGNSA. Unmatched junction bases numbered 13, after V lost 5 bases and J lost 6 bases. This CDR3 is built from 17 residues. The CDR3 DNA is TGTGCCAGCAGCCTCTTAGGTCCGGGACAGGGGGCCTCTGAAGCTTTCTTT. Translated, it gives CASSLLGPGQGASEAFF.

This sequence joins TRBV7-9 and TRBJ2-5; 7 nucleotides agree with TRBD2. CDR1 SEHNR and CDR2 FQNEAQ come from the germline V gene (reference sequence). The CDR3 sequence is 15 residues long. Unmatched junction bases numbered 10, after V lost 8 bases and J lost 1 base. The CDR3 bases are TGTGCCAGCCTCTTACGGGAGGAGTTCCAAGAGACCCAGTACTTC. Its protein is CASLLREEFQETQYF. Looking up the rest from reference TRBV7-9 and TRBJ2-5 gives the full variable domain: DTGVSQNPRHKITKRGQNVTFRCDPISEHNRLYWYRQTLGQGPEFLTYFQNEAQLEKSRLLSDRFSAERPKGSFSTLEIQRTEQGDSAMYLCASLLREEFQETQYFGPGTRLLVL.

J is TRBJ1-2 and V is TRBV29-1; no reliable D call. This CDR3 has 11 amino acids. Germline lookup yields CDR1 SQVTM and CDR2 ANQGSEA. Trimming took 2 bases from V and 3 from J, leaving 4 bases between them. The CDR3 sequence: CSVEQYYGYTF. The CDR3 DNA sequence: TGCAGCGTTGAACAGTACTATGGCTACACCTTC.

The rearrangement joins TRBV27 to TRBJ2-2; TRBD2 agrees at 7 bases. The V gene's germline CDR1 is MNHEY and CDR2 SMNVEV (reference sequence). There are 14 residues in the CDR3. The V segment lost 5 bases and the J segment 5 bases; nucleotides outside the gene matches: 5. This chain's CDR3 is CASSVGTTTGELFF. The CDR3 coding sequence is TGTGCCAGCAGTGTCGGGACTACTACCGGGGAGCTGTTTTTT.

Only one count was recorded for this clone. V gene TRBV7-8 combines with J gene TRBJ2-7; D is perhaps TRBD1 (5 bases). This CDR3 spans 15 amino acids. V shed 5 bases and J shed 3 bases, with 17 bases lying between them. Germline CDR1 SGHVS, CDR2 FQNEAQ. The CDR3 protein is CASSVGVSAGYEQYF. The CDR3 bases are TGTGCCAGCAGCGTAGGGGTATCGGCTGGCTACGAGCAGTACTTC.

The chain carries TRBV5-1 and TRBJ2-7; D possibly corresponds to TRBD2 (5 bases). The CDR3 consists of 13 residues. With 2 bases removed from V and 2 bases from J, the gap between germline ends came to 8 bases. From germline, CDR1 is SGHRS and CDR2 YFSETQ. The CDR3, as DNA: TGCGCCAGCAGCTTCAGCGGACCCTACGAGCAGTACTTC. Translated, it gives CASSFSGPYEQYF. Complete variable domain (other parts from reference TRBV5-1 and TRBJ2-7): KAGVTQTPRYLIKTRGQQVTLSCSPISGHRSVSWYQQTPGQGLQFLFEYFSETQRNKGNFPGRFSGRQFSNSRSEMNVSTLELGDSALYLCASSFSGPYEQYFGPGTRLTVT.